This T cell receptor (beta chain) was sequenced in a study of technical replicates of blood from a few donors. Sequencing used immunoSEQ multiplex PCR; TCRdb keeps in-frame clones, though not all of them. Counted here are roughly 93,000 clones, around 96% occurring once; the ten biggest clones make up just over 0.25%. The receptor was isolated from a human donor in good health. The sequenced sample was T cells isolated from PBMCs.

CDR3 in amino acids: CASSRRAVGDGYTF. The CDR3 DNA follows: TGTGCCAGCAGCAGACGAGCCGTCGGGGATGGCTACACCTTC. The chain recombines TRBV5-6 with TRBJ1-2; no firm D call. The CDR3 sequence is 14 residues long. Germline CDR1 reads SGHDT; CDR2 reads YYEEEE. V was clipped by 4 bases and J by 6 bases, with 16 bases between them.